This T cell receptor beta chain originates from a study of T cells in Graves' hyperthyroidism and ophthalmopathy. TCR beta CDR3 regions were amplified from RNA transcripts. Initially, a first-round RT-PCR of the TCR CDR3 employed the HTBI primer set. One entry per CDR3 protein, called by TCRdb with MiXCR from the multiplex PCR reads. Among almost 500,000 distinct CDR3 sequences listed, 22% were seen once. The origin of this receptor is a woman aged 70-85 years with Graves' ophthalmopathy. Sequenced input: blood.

CDR3 loop: CASSETRTSGQNGELFF. DNA of the CDR3: TGTGCCAGCAGTGAAACGAGAACTAGCGGCCAGAACGGGGAGCTGTTTTTT. The chain is built from TRBV2 and TRBJ2-2; TRBD2 matches 8 bases. The CDR3 is made up of 17 amino acids. The junction had 12 bases not matched to a gene; V was cut back by 2 bases and J by 7 bases. In germline, CDR1 is SNHLY, CDR2 FYNNEI.